This T cell receptor beta chain was captured in a study of cytomegalovirus exposure and HLA in healthy donors. General study findings and limits: According to the study, 180 or so TCR beta chains were cytomegalovirus-associated.

With 2 bases removed from V and 5 bases from J, the gap between germline ends came to 7 bases. This CDR3 comprises 12 residues. Germline CDR1 and CDR2: SEHNR and FQNEAQ (reference sequence). Points on this clone: Antigen specificity is unknown.

Clones were read by immunoSEQ multiplex PCR, and TCRdb kept only the in-frame ones, dropping some. The table has 260,000 or so clones, around 91% seen once. The sequencing sample was made of PBMCs. The origin of this receptor is a woman under 40 in good health and CMV-seronegative. The J gene is TRBJ2-7, the V gene TRBV7-9; D is unclear. DNA for the CDR3: TGTGCCAGCAGCTTAACTGCCCACGAGCAGTACTTC. Translation gives CASSLTAHEQYF.